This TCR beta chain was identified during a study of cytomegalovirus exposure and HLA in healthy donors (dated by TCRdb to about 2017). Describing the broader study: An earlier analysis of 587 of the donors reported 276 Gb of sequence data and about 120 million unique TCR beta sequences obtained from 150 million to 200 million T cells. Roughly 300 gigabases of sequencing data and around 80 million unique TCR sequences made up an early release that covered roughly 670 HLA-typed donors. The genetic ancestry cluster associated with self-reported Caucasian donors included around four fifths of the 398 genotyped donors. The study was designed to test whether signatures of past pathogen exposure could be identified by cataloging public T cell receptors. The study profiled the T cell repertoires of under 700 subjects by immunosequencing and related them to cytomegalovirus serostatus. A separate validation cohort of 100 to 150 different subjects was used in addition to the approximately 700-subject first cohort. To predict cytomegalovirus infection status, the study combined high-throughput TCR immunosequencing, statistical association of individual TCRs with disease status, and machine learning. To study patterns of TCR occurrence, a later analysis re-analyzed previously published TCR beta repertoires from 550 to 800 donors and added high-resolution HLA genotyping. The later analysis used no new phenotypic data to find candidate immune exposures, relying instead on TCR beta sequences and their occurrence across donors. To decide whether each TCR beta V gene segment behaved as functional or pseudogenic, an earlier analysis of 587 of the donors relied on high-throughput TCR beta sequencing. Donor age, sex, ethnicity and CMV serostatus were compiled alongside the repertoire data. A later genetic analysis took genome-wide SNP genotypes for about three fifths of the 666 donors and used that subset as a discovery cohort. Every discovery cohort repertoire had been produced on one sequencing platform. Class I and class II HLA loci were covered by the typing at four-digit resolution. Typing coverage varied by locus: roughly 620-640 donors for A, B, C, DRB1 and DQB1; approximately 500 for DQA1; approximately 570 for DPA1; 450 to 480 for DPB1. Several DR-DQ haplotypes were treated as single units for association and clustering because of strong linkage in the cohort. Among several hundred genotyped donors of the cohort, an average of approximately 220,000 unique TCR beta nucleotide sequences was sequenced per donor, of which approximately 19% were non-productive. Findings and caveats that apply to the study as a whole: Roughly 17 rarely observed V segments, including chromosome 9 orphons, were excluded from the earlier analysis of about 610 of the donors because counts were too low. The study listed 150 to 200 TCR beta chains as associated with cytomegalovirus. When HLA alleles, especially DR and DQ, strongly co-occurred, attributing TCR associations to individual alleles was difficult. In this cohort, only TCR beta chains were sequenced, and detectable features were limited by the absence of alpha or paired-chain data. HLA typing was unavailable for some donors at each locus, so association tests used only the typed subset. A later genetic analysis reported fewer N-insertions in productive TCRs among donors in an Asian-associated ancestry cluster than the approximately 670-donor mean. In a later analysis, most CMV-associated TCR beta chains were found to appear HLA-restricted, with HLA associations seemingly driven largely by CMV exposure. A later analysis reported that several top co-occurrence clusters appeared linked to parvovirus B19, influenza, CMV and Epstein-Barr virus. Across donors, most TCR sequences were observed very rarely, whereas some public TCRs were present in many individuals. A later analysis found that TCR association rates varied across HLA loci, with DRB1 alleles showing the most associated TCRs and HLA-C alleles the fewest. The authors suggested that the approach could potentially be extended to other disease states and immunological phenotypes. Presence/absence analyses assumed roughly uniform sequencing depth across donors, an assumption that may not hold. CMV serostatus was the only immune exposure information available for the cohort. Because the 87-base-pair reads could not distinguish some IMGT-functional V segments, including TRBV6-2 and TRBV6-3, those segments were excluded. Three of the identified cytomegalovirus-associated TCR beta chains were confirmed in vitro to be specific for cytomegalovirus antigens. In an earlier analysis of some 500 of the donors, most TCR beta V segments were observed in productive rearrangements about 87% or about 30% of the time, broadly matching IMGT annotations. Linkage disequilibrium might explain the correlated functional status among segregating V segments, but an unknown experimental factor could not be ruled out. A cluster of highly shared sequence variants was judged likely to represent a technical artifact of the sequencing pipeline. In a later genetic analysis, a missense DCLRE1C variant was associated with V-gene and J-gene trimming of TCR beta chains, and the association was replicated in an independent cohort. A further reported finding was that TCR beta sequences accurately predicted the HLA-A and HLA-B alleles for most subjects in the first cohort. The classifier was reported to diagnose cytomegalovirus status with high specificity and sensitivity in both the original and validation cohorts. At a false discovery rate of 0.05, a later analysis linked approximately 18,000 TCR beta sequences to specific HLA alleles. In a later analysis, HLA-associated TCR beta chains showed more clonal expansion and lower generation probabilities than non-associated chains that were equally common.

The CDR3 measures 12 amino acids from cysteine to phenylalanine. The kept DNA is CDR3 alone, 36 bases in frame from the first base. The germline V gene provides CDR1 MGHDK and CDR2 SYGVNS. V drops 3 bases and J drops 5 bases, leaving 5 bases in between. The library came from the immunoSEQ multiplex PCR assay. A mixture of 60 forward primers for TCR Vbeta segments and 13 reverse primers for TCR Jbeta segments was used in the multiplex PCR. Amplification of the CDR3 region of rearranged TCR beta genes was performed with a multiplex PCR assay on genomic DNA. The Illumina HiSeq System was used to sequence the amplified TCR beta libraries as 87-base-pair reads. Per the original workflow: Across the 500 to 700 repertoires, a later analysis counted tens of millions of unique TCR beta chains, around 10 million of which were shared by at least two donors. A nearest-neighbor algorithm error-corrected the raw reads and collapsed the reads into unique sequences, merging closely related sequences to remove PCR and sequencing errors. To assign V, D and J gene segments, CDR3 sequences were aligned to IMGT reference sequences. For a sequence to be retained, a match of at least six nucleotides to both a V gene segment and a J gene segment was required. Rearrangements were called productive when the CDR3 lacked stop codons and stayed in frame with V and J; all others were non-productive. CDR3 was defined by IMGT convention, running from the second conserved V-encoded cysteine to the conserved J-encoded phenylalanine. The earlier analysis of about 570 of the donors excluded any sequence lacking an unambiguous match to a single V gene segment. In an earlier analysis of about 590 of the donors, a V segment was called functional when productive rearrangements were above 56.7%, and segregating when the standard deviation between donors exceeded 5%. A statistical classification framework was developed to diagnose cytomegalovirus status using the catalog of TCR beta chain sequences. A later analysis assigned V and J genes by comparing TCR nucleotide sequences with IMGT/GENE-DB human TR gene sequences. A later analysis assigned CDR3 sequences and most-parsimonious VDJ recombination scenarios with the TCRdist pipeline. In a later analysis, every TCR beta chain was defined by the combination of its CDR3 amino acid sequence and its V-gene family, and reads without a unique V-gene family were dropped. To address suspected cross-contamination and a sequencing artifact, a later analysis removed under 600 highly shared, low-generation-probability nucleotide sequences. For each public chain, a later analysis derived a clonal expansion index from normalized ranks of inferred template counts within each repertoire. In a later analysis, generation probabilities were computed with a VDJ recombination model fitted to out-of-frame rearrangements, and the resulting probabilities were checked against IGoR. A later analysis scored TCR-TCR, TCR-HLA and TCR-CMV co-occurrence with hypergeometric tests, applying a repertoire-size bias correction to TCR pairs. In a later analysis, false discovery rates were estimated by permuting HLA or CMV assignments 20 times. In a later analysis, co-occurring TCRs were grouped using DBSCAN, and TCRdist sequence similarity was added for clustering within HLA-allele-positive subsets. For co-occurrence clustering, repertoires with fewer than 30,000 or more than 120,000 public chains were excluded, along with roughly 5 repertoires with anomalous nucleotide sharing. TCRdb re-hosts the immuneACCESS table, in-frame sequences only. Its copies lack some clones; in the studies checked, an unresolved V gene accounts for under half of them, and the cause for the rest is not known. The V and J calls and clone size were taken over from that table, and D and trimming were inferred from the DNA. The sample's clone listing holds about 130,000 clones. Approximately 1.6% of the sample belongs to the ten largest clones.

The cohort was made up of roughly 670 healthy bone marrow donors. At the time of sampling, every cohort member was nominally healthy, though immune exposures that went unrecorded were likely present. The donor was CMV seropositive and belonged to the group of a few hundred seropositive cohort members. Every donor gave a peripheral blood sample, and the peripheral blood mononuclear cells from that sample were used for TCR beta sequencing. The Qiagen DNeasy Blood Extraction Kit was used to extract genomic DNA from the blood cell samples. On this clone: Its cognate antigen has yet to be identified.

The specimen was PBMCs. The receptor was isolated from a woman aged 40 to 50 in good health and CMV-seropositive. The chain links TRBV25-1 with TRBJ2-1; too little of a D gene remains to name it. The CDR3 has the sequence CASSDPNNEQFF. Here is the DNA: TGTGCCAGCAGTGATCCTAACAATGAGCAGTTCTTC.